This entry lists 5 T cell receptor beta chains sequenced from one sample in a study of cytomegalovirus exposure and HLA in healthy donors. The PCR had 60 Vbeta and 13 Jbeta primers. Clones were sequenced by immunoSEQ multiplex PCR, and TCRdb holds only the in-frame ones, with some missing. The sample holds about 120,000 clones, 81% seen once. Specimen: PBMCs. The receptors come from a woman in her 30s in good health and CMV-seronegative.

The chain is built from TRBV2 and TRBJ2-5; D is perhaps TRBD2 (6 bases). The germline V gene encodes CDR1 SNHLY and CDR2 FYNNEI. Trimming left V 7 bases short and J 1 base short, with 13 bases between. The CDR3 covers 14 residues. CDR3 bases: TGTGCCAGCACTAGCGAGGGCGGCCAAGAGACCCAGTACTTC. Its translation: CASTSEGGQETQYF.

The chain uses TRBV2 and TRBJ2-6; maybe TRBD1 (6 bases). The V and J ends lost 3 bases and 4 bases respectively, with 10 bases between them. The CDR3 covers 15 residues. Germline V gene sequence: CDR1 SNHLY, CDR2 FYNNEI. CDR3: CASSEGTWGANVLTF. The CDR3 DNA reads TGTGCCAGCAGTGAGGGGACATGGGGGGCCAACGTCCTGACTTTC.

The chain links TRBV4-1 to TRBJ1-5; no reliable D call. The CDR3 is 15 amino acids. Per the germline V gene, CDR1 is MGHRA and CDR2 is YSYEKL. V lost 4 bases to trimming and J lost 0 bases, with 10 bases between them. The CDR3 here is CASSPLADSNQPQHF. The CDR3 nucleotides are TGCGCCAGCAGCCCCCTGGCAGATAGCAATCAGCCCCAGCATTTT.

The chain has TRBV7-9 and TRBJ1-1, with unresolved D. The V gene's germline CDR1 is SEHNR and CDR2 FQNEAQ (reference sequence). The V end was cut by 5 bases, the J end by 5 bases, with 12 bases between. The CDR3 has 13 residues. The CDR3 loop reads CASSPRFKTEAFF. DNA of the CDR3: TGTGCCAGCAGCCCACGGTTCAAGACTGAAGCTTTCTTT. The complete variable domain, with remaining parts taken from reference TRBV7-9 and TRBJ1-1, reads DTGVSQNPRHKITKRGQNVTFRCDPISEHNRLYWYRQTLGQGPEFLTYFQNEAQLEKSRLLSDRFSAERPKGSFSTLEIQRTEQGDSAMYLCASSPRFKTEAFFGQGTRLTVV.

The chain is built from TRBV10-2 and TRBJ2-7; TRBD2 aligns across 11 bases. Losses at the gene ends were 4 bases for V and 1 base for J; bases not matched to a gene: 6. Germline V gene data show CDR1 as WSHSY and CDR2 as SAAADI. CDR3 length: 16 amino acids. In nucleotides, the CDR3 is TGCGCCAGCAGTGCTGCGGGACTAGCGGCTTCCTACGAGCAGTACTTC. Encoded protein: CASSAAGLAASYEQYF.